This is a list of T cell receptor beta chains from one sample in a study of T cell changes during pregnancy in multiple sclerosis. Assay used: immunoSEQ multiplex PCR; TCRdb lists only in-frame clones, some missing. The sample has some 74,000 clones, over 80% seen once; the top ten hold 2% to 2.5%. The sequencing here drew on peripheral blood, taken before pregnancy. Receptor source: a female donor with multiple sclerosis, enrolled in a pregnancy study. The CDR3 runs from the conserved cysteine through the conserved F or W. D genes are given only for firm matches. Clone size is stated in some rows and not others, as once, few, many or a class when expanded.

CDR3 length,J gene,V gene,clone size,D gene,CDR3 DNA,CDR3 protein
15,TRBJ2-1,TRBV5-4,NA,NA,TGTGCCAGCAGCTTGGGTACGACTATACTTGATGAGCAGTTCTTC,CASSLGTTILDEQFF
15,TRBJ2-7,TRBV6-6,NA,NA,TGTGCCAGTACTTCACCAGCGGACGGAGCCTACGAGCAGTACTTC,CASTSPADGAYEQYF
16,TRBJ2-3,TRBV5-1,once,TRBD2,TGCGCCAGCAGCTTGGGTACTAGCGGGAGGGCCCATACGCAGTATTTT,CASSLGTSGRAHTQYF
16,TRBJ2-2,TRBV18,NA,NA,TGTGCCAGCTCAGCGTCCGGGAGTTCGCTCACCGGGGAGCTGTTTTTT,CASSASGSSLTGELFF
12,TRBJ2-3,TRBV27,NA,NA,TGTGCCAGCAGTTTTAGTTCGGATACGCAGTATTTT,CASSFSSDTQYF
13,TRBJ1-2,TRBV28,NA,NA,TGTGCCAGCAGAGGACAGTTGAACTATGGCTACACCTTC,CASRGQLNYGYTF
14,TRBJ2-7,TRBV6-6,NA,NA,TGTGCCAGCAGTTACTCGAGGGGGACCTACGAGCAGTACTTC,CASSYSRGTYEQYF
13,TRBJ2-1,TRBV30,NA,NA,TGTGCCTGGAGTTACGGGATTCGGGATGAGCAGTTCTTC,CAWSYGIRDEQFF
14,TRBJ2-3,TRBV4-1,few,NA,TGCGCCAGCAGCCACCCCCTTACCCGGGAGACGCAGTATTTT,CASSHPLTRETQYF
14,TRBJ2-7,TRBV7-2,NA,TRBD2,TGTGCCAGCAGCAGACTAGCGGGGCCCTACGAGCAGTACTTC,CASSRLAGPYEQYF
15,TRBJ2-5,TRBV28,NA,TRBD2,TGTGCCAGCAGTTTACTAGCGGGAGCCCGGGAGACCCAGTACTTC,CASSLLAGARETQYF
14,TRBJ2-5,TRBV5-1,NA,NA,TGCGCCAGCAGCTTGGTGACAGGTCAAGAGACCCAGTACTTC,CASSLVTGQETQYF
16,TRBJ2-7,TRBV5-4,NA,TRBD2,TGTGCCAGCAGTCCGGGGGGGGGAGTAGCGGGTATCGAGCAGTACTTC,CASSPGGGVAGIEQYF
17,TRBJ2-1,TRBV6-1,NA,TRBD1,TGTGCCAGCAGTGACATTAGGACAGGTTCGCCCTACAATGAGCAGTTCTTC,CASSDIRTGSPYNEQFF
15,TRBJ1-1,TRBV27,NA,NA,TGTGCCAGCAGTTTATCCCTCTCAGGGGTTACTGAAGCTTTCTTT,CASSLSLSGVTEAFF
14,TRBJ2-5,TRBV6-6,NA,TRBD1,TGTGCCAGCAGACGGACAGGGGGCCAAGAGACCCAGTACTTC,CASRRTGGQETQYF
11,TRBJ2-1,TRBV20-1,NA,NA,TGCAGTGCTAAACAGACGAATGAGCAGTTCTTC,CSAKQTNEQFF
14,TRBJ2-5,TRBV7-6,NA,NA,TGTGCCAGCAGCACACAGGGTCGCCAAGAGACCCAGTACTTC,CASSTQGRQETQYF
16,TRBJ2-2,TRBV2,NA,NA,TGTGCCAGCAGTTTCCGGGACACCCAGAACACCGGGGAGCTGTTTTTT,CASSFRDTQNTGELFF
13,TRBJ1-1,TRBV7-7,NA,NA,TGTGCTAGCAGCTTAGATCGGAACACTGAAGCTTTCTTT,CASSLDRNTEAFF
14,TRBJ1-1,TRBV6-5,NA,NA,TGTGCCAGCAGTTACTCGGTTCAGGGGACTGAAGCTTTCTTT,CASSYSVQGTEAFF
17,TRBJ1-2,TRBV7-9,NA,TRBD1,TGTGCCAGCAGCGCTGCCGGGACAGGGGGAAGAAGGAATGGCTACACCTTC,CASSAAGTGGRRNGYTF
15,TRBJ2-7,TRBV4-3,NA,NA,TGCGCCAGCAGCCAAGATCAGGGGCTTGCCTACGAGCAGTACTTC,CASSQDQGLAYEQYF
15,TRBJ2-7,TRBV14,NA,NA,TGTGCCAGCAGCCAAGATGCGGTAGGGGCATACGAGCAGTACTTC,CASSQDAVGAYEQYF
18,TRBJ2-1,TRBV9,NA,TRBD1,TGTGCCAGCAGCGTAACCCTAATGGACAGGGTTCACGACAATGAGCAGTTCTTC,CASSVTLMDRVHDNEQFF
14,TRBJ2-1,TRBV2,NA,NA,TGTGCCAGCAGTGAAGATTTAGTTCCGAATGAGCAGTTCTTC,CASSEDLVPNEQFF
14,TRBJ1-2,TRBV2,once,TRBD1,TGTGCCAGCAGCGGGACAGGGGATCCCTATGGCTACACCTTC,CASSGTGDPYGYTF
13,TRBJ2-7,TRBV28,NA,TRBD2,TGTGCCAGCAGCGGCGGGAGCACCTACGAGCAGTACTTC,CASSGGSTYEQYF
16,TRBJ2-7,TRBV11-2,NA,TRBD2,TGTGCCAGCAGCTTAGTGGCTAGCGGGGAGCCCTACGAGCAGTACTTC,CASSLVASGEPYEQYF
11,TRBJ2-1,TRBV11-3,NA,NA,TGTGCCAGCAGCTCCCTGAATGAGCAGTTCTTC,CASSSLNEQFF
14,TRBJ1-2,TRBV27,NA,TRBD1,TGTGCCAGCAGACATACAGGGGGCGACTATGGCTACACCTTC,CASRHTGGDYGYTF
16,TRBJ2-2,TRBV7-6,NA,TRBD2,TGTGCCAGCAGAAGACTAGCGGGAGGGCAACCCGGGGAGCTGTTTTTT,CASRRLAGGQPGELFF
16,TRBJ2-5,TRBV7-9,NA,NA,TGTGCCAGCAACCTTAGAATAGGTACAGGGCCAGAGACCCAGTACTTC,CASNLRIGTGPETQYF
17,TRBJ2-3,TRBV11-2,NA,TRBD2,TGTGCCAGCAGCCAACCGTCTGGGCTAGCGGGCACAGATACGCAGTATTTT,CASSQPSGLAGTDTQYF
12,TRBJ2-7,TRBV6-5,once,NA,TGTGCCAGCAGTTCACAGGGTGACGAGCAGTACTTC,CASSSQGDEQYF
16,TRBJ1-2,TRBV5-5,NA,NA,TGTGCCAGCAGCCCAACATCACAGGTTTCCAACTATGGCTACACCTTC,CASSPTSQVSNYGYTF
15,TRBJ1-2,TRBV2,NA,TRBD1,TGTGCCAGCACCTCGGAAGGGACAGTAAACTATGGCTACACCTTC,CASTSEGTVNYGYTF
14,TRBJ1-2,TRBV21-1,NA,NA,TGTGCCAGCAGCAGAGACCGGGGACTCCATGGCTACACCTTC,CASSRDRGLHGYTF
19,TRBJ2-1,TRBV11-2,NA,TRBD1,TGTGCCAGCAGCTCCCGGGGGACAGGGAGGTTAGGCTCCTACAATGAGCAGTTCTTC,CASSSRGTGRLGSYNEQFF
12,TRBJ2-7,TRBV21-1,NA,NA,TGTGCCAGCAGCTCCCGGTCCTACGAGCAGTACTTC,CASSSRSYEQYF
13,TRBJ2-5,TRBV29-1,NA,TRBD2,TGCAGCGTGGGGGGGACTCGAAAAGAGACCCAGTACTTC,CSVGGTRKETQYF
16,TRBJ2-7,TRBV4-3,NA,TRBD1,TGCGCCAGCAGCCTACGAAGGACAGGGGAGGGGAACGAGCAGTACTTC,CASSLRRTGEGNEQYF
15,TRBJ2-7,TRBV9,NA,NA,TGTGCCAGCAGCGTAGATGGGAAGGGGCGCGACGAGCAGTACTTC,CASSVDGKGRDEQYF
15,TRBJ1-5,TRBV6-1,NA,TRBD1,TGTGCCAGCAGTGAAGCAACAGGGGGAGGTCAGCCCCAGCATTTT,CASSEATGGGQPQHF
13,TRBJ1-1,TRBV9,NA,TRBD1,TGTGCCAGCAGTACAGGGGTGAACACTGAAGCTTTCTTT,CASSTGVNTEAFF
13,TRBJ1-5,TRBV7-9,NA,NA,TGTGCCAGCAGCACAGGACAGAATCAGCCCCAGCATTTT,CASSTGQNQPQHF
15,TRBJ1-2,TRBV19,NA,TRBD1,TGTGCCAGTAGTTCACGCCGGGACAGCCTCTATGGCTACACCTTC,CASSSRRDSLYGYTF
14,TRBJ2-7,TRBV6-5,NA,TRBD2,TGTGCCAGCAGGGTAACGACTAGCGCCTACGAGCAGTACTTC,CASRVTTSAYEQYF